This T cell receptor (beta chain) was captured by sequencing in a study of blood T cell repertoires in COVID-19. Study information: Sites across the United States, Italy and Spain contributed samples from acute and convalescent COVID-19. PBMCs, B-cell-depleted T cells, or T cells were the source of the cDNA or gDNA that made up the material.

V gave up 3 bases and J gave up 5 bases; unmatched junction bases: 6. The CDR3 is made up of 15 amino acids. Germline CDR1 KGHDR, CDR2 SFDVKD. The authors' processing: Nucleated cell number was recorded as an estimate derived from reference gene primer amplification. Measured with immunoSEQ multiplex PCR; TCRdb has only the in-frame clones, and not every one. That table supplies the V and J calls and clone size; D and trimming were determined from the DNA. The profile shows about 240,000 clones, approximately 86% of them singletons. This TCR came from a man between 60 and 70 years old who had recovered from COVID-19. The sample consisted of peripheral blood. The chain couples TRBV24-1 to TRBJ2-5; 9 bases are a match to TRBD1. The CDR3 bases are TGTGCCACCAGTGATCGGACAGGGGTCGGGGAGACCCAGTACTTC. The encoded protein is CATSDRTGVGETQYF.